The clone carrying this T cell receptor beta chain ranks as medium-sized. The template was genomic DNA from peripheral blood, not RNA. This record comes from a study of T cell repertoires in aging, cancer and after chemotherapy. Whole-study context: Approximately 9 million TCR reads made up the full dataset.

Rearranged V-D-J TRB sequences were amplified with a mixed TRB-A/B primer pool. TCRdb itself ran the multiplex PCR reads through MiXCR, one entry per CDR3 protein. Among more than 500 distinct CDR3 sequences listed, less than 20% were seen once. The receptor comes from a human donor with a blood cancer. Sequenced: blood.

In nucleotides, the CDR3 is TGCAGTGCAGGGGCAGGAGGGGACGAGCAGTACTTC. Translation: CSAGAGGDEQYF. The chain uses TRBV20-1 and TRBJ2-7; tentative D call: TRBD2 (6 bases). CDR3 length equals 12 residues. With 6 bases removed from V and 5 bases from J, the gap between germline ends came to 14 bases. CDR1 and CDR2 (germline): DFQATT, SNEGSKA (reference sequence).